The 8 T cell receptor beta chains below were found in one sample sequenced in a study of shared T cell receptors in the human thymus (dated by TCRdb to the early 2020s). The library was prepared using the immunoSEQ multiplex PCR assay. TCRdb re-hosts the immuneACCESS table, in-frame sequences only. Its copies lack some clones; in the studies checked, an unresolved V gene accounts for under half of them, and the cause for the rest is not known. For this sample the table gives 500,000 to 550,000 clones, of which 75% to 85% were detected only once. The ten largest clones add up to roughly 0.013% of the sample. In addition, the sample was reused for a study of human thymus T cells.

What was sequenced was thymocytes. The receptor source for this set is a boy younger than two with a congenital heart defect. Donor details come from another sample of the same person, matched by shared clones.

The chain combines TRBV18 with TRBJ2-3; possibly TRBD2 for D (7 bases). Germline V gene data show CDR1 as KGHSH and CDR2 as LQKENI. The germline V and J ends were trimmed by 2 bases and 6 bases, with 18 bases remaining between them. CDR3 length: 16 amino acids. CDR3 in DNA: TGTGCCAGCTCACCATGGAAGGGGGAGGGCCGTGATACGCAGTATTTT. This codes for CASSPWKGEGRDTQYF. The full variable domain, rest sourced from reference TRBV18 and TRBJ2-3, is NAGVMQNPRHLVRRRGQEARLRCSPMKGHSHVYWYRQLPEEGLKFMVYLQKENIIDESGMPKERFSAEFPKEGPSILRIQQVVRGDSAAYFCASSPWKGEGRDTQYFGPGTRLTVL.

J is TRBJ2-2 and V is TRBV6-4; tentative D call: TRBD2 (6 bases). The CDR3 is made up of 17 amino acids. Germline lookup yields CDR1 MRHNA and CDR2 SNTAGT. V was shortened by 3 bases and J by 2 bases, with 16 bases between the two germline ends. Here the CDR3 reads CASSERGGQENTGELFF. The DNA of the CDR3 is TGTGCCAGCAGTGAGCGGGGCGGCCAGGAAAACACCGGGGAGCTGTTTTTT.

The chain joins TRBV7-2 to TRBJ2-3, with D perhaps TRBD2 (6 bases). The germline V gene encodes CDR1 SGHTA and CDR2 FQGNSA. The CDR3 totals 16 residues. With 8 bases removed from V and 3 bases from J, the gap between germline ends came to 21 bases. This CDR3 is CASAFGGRDDTDTQYF. In DNA form, the CDR3 reads TGTGCCAGCGCCTTTGGCGGGCGGGACGATACAGATACGCAGTATTTT.

The genes are TRBV5-6 and TRBJ1-4, with a possible D match to TRBD1 (5 bases). This CDR3 region has 12 residues. The V end lost 3 bases, the J end lost 6 bases, and 6 bases lay between the germline ends. The germline V gene encodes CDR1 SGHDT and CDR2 YYEEEE. The CDR3 nucleotides are TGTGCCAGCAGCTCGGGGGATGAAAAACTGTTTTTT. This gives the protein CASSSGDEKLFF.

J is TRBJ2-2 and V is TRBV11-3; 15 bases are a match to TRBD2. The length of the CDR3 is 16 residues. The junction had 6 bases not matched to a gene; V was cut back by 5 bases and J by 8 bases. Per germline, CDR1 SGHNT and CDR2 YENEEA. Here the CDR3 DNA reads TGTGCCAGCAGCCCTGGGACTAGCGGGAGGTGGGGGGAGCTGTTTTTT. This codes for CASSPGTSGRWGELFF.

This chain connects TRBV16 to TRBJ1-2; D is perhaps TRBD1 (6 bases). The germline V and J ends were trimmed by 2 bases and 1 base, with 14 bases remaining between them. Germline CDR1 reads KGHSY; CDR2 reads FQNENV. This CDR3 contains 16 residues. The CDR3 region has the DNA TGTGCCAGCAGCCAAAACAGGGAGAGCCATAACTATGGCTACACCTTC. This sequence encodes CASSQNRESHNYGYTF. The entire variable domain, with the rest obtained from reference TRBV16 and TRBJ1-2, is as follows: GEEVAQTPKHLVRGEGQKAKLYCAPIKGHSYVFWYQQVLKNEFKFLISFQNENVFDETGMPKERFSAKCLPNSPCSLEIQATKLEDSAVYFCASSQNRESHNYGYTFGSGTRLTVV.

CDR3 protein: CASSLPRGANYGYTF. The CDR3 DNA reads TGTGCCAGCAGCTTACCTCGAGGAGCTAACTATGGCTACACCTTC. V and J are TRBV11-2 and TRBJ1-2; D unresolved. Germline V gives CDR1 SGHAT, CDR2 FQNNGV. The CDR3 totals 15 residues. Trimming removed 2 bases from V and 0 bases from J, with 10 bases in between.

The V call is TRBV6-1, the J call TRBJ2-7; D is possibly TRBD2 (6 bases). The CDR3 consists of 13 residues. Trimming took off 8 bases at V and 6 bases at J, with 17 bases between the two ends. Germline V lookup: CDR1 MNHNS, CDR2 SASEGT. In DNA, the CDR3 is TGTGCCAGCCTCGACTTAAGGGGAGGCGAGCAGTACTTC. Protein: CASLDLRGGEQYF.